This TCR beta chain was obtained from a study of cytomegalovirus exposure and HLA in healthy donors. Across the study: There were 88 million or so unique TCRs (from HLA-typed donors) in an early data release. Whole-study results and caveats: A reported reduction in N-insertions relative to the 666-donor mean was seen in an Asian-associated ancestry cluster in a later analysis.

As to this clone: Antigen specificity is unknown.

Use of 60 Vbeta and 13 Jbeta primers characterized the PCR. TCRdb keeps only in-frame clones here, not all; method: immunoSEQ multiplex PCR. This table has about 110,000 clones, around 75% appearing once. This TCR was recovered from a man between 35 and 55 years old in good health and CMV-seronegative. Specimen: PBMCs.

CDR3: CASSLEGGGRNTEAFF. The CDR3 DNA is TGTGCCAGCAGCTTGGAGGGGGGGGGTAGAAACACTGAAGCTTTCTTT. The chain uses TRBV5-5 and TRBJ1-1; possibly TRBD1 for D (6 bases). V gave up 0 bases and J gave up 2 bases, with 14 bases separating them. This CDR3 has 16 residues. The germline gives CDR1 SGHKS, CDR2 YYEKEE (reference sequence).